Here is one T cell receptor beta chain with its context. This receptor's antigen is unknown. No quality values exist for individual bases; no much larger clone is one base distant. The sample belongs to a study of beta chain features in type 1 diabetes (dated by TCRdb to the late 2010s). Turning to the overall study: Patients and healthy donors did not differ in mean age, gender distribution, total cell number or subset yield. In the study, TCRB repertoires of sorted circulating CD4+ T cell subsets from recently diagnosed type 1 diabetes patients were compared with those of matched healthy donors. A total of roughly 100 million sorted cells were examined across all samples, and the number of cells per subset was strongly correlated with RNA yield. Regulatory and stem cell-like memory subsets were isolated from only 8 patients and about 8 healthy donors, whereas naive and central memory subsets came from all 28 donors. Overall results and qualifications from the work: Because cDNA was sequenced instead of genomic DNA, highly expressing activated cells could be over-represented, though the groups showed no difference in activation or CD3 levels. A moderate but significant shortening of TCRB CDR3 length was observed in type 1 diabetes patients in all four CD4+ subsets. Fewer insertions and more nucleotide deletions at VDJ recombination sites were observed in patients with type 1 diabetes, implying thymic rearrangement abnormalities. PCR might favor shorter templates, but patient and control samples were amplified and corrected together, so any skew would affect both groups equally. Only small numbers of individuals were included in the HLA sub-analyses, which left unresolved whether HLA type had any influence on TCRB rearrangement. Naive, central memory and regulatory TCRB repertoires appeared more similar among patients than among healthy donors.

From a lookup of the germline V gene, CDR1 and CDR2 are SQVTM and ANQGSEA. From the cysteine up to the phenylalanine, the CDR3 has a length of 13 residues. The DNA shown is the 39-base CDR3, in frame from base 1. V is reduced by 7 bases and J by 6 bases, leaving a spacing of 18 bases between them. Each donor gave one peripheral blood draw, averaging around 0.11 L, which was collected into heparinised tubes. A BD FACSAria II was used to sort naive, central memory, regulatory and stem cell-like memory CD4+ T cells with a panel that included CD45RO, CCR7, CD25, CD127, CD95 and CD27. A purity above 95% was achieved for all sorted populations. PBMCs were separated immediately by Lymphoprep density gradient centrifugation and were stained directly, without being cultured. Samples were stained and sorted in pairs, with one healthy donor and one patient per experiment, so that batch effects were minimized.

All of the isolated RNA was reverse transcribed with the High Capacity cDNA Reverse Transcription Kit, so expressed TCRB transcripts were sequenced. Deep immunoSEQ sequencing was applied to naive, central memory and regulatory T cell samples, giving an average of roughly 3.5 million total reads per sample. After sorted cells were lysed in RLT buffer, RNA was extracted with DNase-treated RNeasy Micro or Mini kits, with the choice depending on cell number. To prevent cross-contamination, every cell subset was processed on its own, while patient and healthy donor samples were processed together. TCRB sequences were amplified from cDNA with the immunoSEQ multiplex PCR, producing 87-bp fragments spanning the CDR3 region. Amplicons were sequenced on the Illumina HiSeq platform. The original methods were these. PCR bias was corrected computationally using synthetic template baselines, and reads within Hamming distance 2 were collapsed, with unmergeable singletons discarded. Reads were aligned to IMGT to assign V, D and J genes, CDR3 length, and insertions or deletions at six rearrangement sites. Within each subset, clonotype counts were normalized to sorted cell number, after which true diversity and Gini coefficients were computed with the tcR R package. The overlap coefficient, calculated on TCRB nucleotide sequences, was used to measure repertoire sharing. Out-of-frame TCRB sequences from naive cells were analyzed as a proxy for the pre-selection repertoire. TCRdb took this table from immuneACCESS and kept in-frame rearrangements with V and J called. Such tables lack part of the clones; where checked against another copy, unresolved V genes explain under half of the gap, and the rest is unexplained. V and J calls and clone size are those listed in that table; D and trimming were worked out from the DNA. This sample holds roughly 380,000 clones; roughly 21% were observed only once. The ten top clones hold around 0.044% of the sample.

This clonotype originated in a young woman in good health. The material sequenced was naive CD4+ T cells from blood. The cell subset or site label, as the study defines it: true naive CD4+ T cells. The chain is assembled from TRBV29-1 and TRBJ1-2; the D gene identity is not certain. The bases are TGCAGCGGGACTCAGCCTGCCGAGGATGGCTACACCTTC. Its product reads: CSGTQPAEDGYTF. The entire variable domain, with the stretches around the CDR3 drawn from the reference TRBV29-1 and TRBJ1-2 proteins, is SAVISQKPSRDICQRGTSLTIQCQVDSQVTMMFWYRQQPGQSLTLIATANQGSEATYESGFVIDKFPISRPNLTFSTLTVSNMSPEDSSIYLCSGTQPAEDGYTFGSGTRLTVV.